These 31 T cell receptor beta chains share one sample of origin, sequenced in a study of cytomegalovirus exposure and HLA in healthy donors. Researchers ran the PCR with 60 Vbeta and 13 Jbeta primers. Sequencing was performed with immunoSEQ multiplex PCR; in TCRdb, only in-frame clones are kept and a portion is missing. The data contain about 120,000 clones, around 86% of them singletons. The sample comprised PBMCs. These receptors were obtained from a woman aged 40 to 50 in good health and CMV-seronegative.

This sequence joins TRBV5-1 and TRBJ2-3; the match to TRBD2 covers 13 bases. Trimming at V came to 1 base and at J to 3 bases, leaving 14 bases not matched to a gene. This CDR3 has 20 residues. Germline V gene lookup returns CDR1 SGHRS and CDR2 YFSETQ. CDR3 bases: TGCGCCAGCAGCTTGACTCCACTAGCGGGGGGGCCAAGGTCGACAGATACGCAGTATTTT. Its translation: CASSLTPLAGGPRSTDTQYF. Full variable domain (outside the CDR3, taken from reference TRBV5-1 and TRBJ2-3): KAGVTQTPRYLIKTRGQQVTLSCSPISGHRSVSWYQQTPGQGLQFLFEYFSETQRNKGNFPGRFSGRQFSNSRSEMNVSTLELGDSALYLCASSLTPLAGGPRSTDTQYFGPGTRLTVL.

The chain combines TRBV19 with TRBJ2-7; the match to TRBD2 covers 11 bases. Germline CDR1 and CDR2: LNHDA and SQIVND (reference sequence). Trimming cost V 4 bases and J 6 bases; bases outside gene matches: 11. CDR3 length: 16 residues. CDR3 nucleotide sequence: TGTGCCAGTAGTACCCCTGGTAGCGGGAGGGTCCGCGAGCAGTACTTC. Translation gives CASSTPGSGRVREQYF.

This sequence joins TRBV6-5 and TRBJ2-7, with 8 bases matching TRBD2. After removal of 5 bases from V and 3 bases from J, the junction contained 3 bases not matched to a gene. The CDR3 contains 13 residues. CDR1 and CDR2 (germline): MNHEY, SVGAGI. The CDR3 loop is CASSRTSSYEQYF. The CDR3 region has the DNA TGTGCCAGCAGTCGGACTAGCAGCTACGAGCAGTACTTC.

V usage is TRBV7-2 and J usage is TRBJ1-1; TRBD1 aligns across 7 bases. Germline V gene lookup returns CDR1 SGHTA and CDR2 FQGNSA. Unmatched junction bases numbered 6, after V lost 3 bases and J lost 5 bases. The CDR3 is 14 residues long. The CDR3 nucleotides are TGTGCCAGCAGCTTTCCGACAGGGCGGACTGAAGCTTTCTTT. Its protein product is CASSFPTGRTEAFF.

Notes on this clone: A read error may account for a junction end that differs from germline. The chain employs TRBV7-9 and TRBJ1-2; D might be TRBD1 (6 bases). This CDR3 contains 16 residues. Germline-derived CDR1 and CDR2 are SEHNR and FQNEAQ (reference sequence). The CDR3 nucleotides read TGTTCCAGCAGCAACGGCCGGGCGACAGCCACAGGGGGCTACACCTTC. Residues: CSSSNGRATATGGYTF.

The V call is TRBV19, the J call TRBJ1-2, with no clear D. Trimming cost V 6 bases and J 1 base, with 9 bases left between them. The CDR3 has 13 amino acids. The germline gives CDR1 LNHDA, CDR2 SQIVND (reference sequence). The CDR3 DNA sequence: TGTGCCAGTAGATTCGACAATAACTATGGCTACACCTTC. Amino acids: CASRFDNNYGYTF.

CDR3 in amino acids: CASSSPRDLIEETQYF. The DNA of the CDR3 is TGTGCCAGCAGCTCTCCAAGGGACTTGATTGAAGAGACCCAGTACTTC. V gene TRBV9 combines with J gene TRBJ2-5; TRBD2 might be the D (6 bases). Trimming stripped 4 bases from V and 3 bases from J, with 19 bases between. CDR1 is SGDLS, CDR2 YYNGEE, per germline. The CDR3 is made up of 16 amino acids.

The CDR3 spells CATGGGTDTEAFF. CDR3 in DNA: TGTGCCACTGGGGGGGGAACGGACACTGAAGCTTTCTTT. This chain joins TRBV15 and TRBJ1-1; D is perhaps TRBD1 (5 bases). CDR1 and CDR2 from the germline V gene are LNHNV and YYDKDF (reference sequence). The CDR3 runs 13 residues. The V end was cut by 9 bases, the J end by 3 bases, with 14 bases between.

The gene calls are TRBV4-1 and TRBJ2-5, with D possibly TRBD2 on 6 matching bases. The CDR3 has 14 amino acids. CDR1 is MGHRA and CDR2 is YSYEKL in the germline V gene. V lost 4 bases and J lost 5, with 14 bases in between. CDR3 in amino acids: CASSLTEAGETQYF. The CDR3 DNA is TGCGCCAGCAGCCTGACAGAGGCGGGGGAGACCCAGTACTTC.

The chain employs TRBV9 and TRBJ1-2; 7 positions agree with TRBD1. The V gene end was trimmed by 7 bases and the J gene end by 7 bases; junction bases not matched to a gene: 16. Germline V gene data show CDR1 as SGDLS and CDR2 as YYNGEE. This CDR3 is built from 15 residues. CDR3 loop: CASSLSGTASPGYTF. As DNA, the CDR3 is TGTGCCAGCTCCCTATCGGGGACAGCGTCTCCTGGCTACACCTTC.

The V and J genes are TRBV5-4 and TRBJ2-1, with 8 bases that match TRBD1. V shed 3 bases and J 6 bases; nucleotides not matched to a gene: 14. The CDR3 runs 17 residues. Germline CDR1 is SGHNT and CDR2 is YYREEE (reference sequence). CDR3 sequence (DNA): TGTGCCAGCAGCTCTGGAGCCGGACAGGGTTATGGCAATGAGCAGTTCTTC. This codes for CASSSGAGQGYGNEQFF.

This chain uses TRBV5-1 with TRBJ2-7, with a possible D match to TRBD2 (5 bases). V shed 3 bases and J shed 3 bases, with 13 bases lying between them. The germline CDR1 and CDR2 sequences are SGHRS and YFSETQ. CDR3 size: 14 residues. CDR3 region: CASSSPGNHYEQYF. As DNA, the CDR3 is TGCGCCAGCAGCTCCCCCGGGAACCACTACGAGCAGTACTTC.

This sequence joins TRBV12-5 and TRBJ1-2; 8 bases fit TRBD1. CDR1 and CDR2 (germline): LGHNT, FRNRAP. This CDR3 is built from 15 residues. V lost 2 bases, J lost 3 bases, and 5 bases stayed unmatched. CDR3 in DNA: TGTGCTAGTGGTTTGCCGATGGACAGGGACTATGGCTACACCTTC. Residues: CASGLPMDRDYGYTF.

This clone was recorded a few times. The rearrangement joins TRBV11-2 to TRBJ1-1, with D uncertain. Trimming left V 3 bases short and J 1 base short, with 6 bases between. This CDR3 region has 13 residues. The germline V gene has CDR1 SGHAT and CDR2 FQNNGV. For the CDR3, the DNA is TGTGCCAGCAGCTTCGGGTGGAACACTGAAGCTTTCTTT. The encoded protein is CASSFGWNTEAFF.

CDR3 sequence (DNA): TGTGCCACTGTCGGGGGCACTGAAGCTTTCTTT. Translated, it gives CATVGGTEAFF. The chain is built from TRBV11-2 and TRBJ1-1; weak D call: TRBD1 (5 bases). Trimming cost V 10 bases and J 4 bases, with 10 bases left between them. The CDR3 has 11 residues. Germline CDR1 is SGHAT and CDR2 is FQNNGV.

This clone was detected only a few times. The V and J genes are TRBV15 and TRBJ2-1; a weak D match, TRBD1 (6 bases). Trimming shortened V by 0 bases and J by 11 bases, and 11 bases separated the two germline ends. Per germline, CDR1 LNHNV and CDR2 YYDKDF (reference sequence). This CDR3 contains 13 residues. Here the CDR3 reads CATSRDLDSKQFF. The DNA for the CDR3 is TGTGCCACCAGCAGAGATTTGGACAGCAAGCAGTTCTTC.

The genes are TRBV2 and TRBJ1-2; D is uncertain. Trimming cost V 8 bases and J 1 base, with 11 bases left between them. This CDR3 comprises 13 residues. Germline loops: CDR1 SNHLY, CDR2 FYNNEI. The chain's CDR3 is CASSADLNYGYTF. DNA of the CDR3: TGTGCCAGCTCAGCGGACCTTAACTATGGCTACACCTTC. Combining the CDR3 with reference TRBV2 and TRBJ1-2 gives the whole variable domain EPEVTQTPSHQVTQMGQEVILRCVPISNHLYFYWYRQILGQKVEFLVSFYNNEISEKSEIFDDQFSVERPDGSNFTLKIRSTKLEDSAMYFCASSADLNYGYTFGSGTRLTVV.

This clone was seen more than once but under ten times. The V call is TRBV30, the J call TRBJ2-6, with D possibly matching TRBD2 (6 bases). The CDR3 is 18 amino acids. V lost 0 bases and J lost 0, with 15 bases in between. The germline gives CDR1 GTSNPN, CDR2 SVGIG (reference sequence). The chain's CDR3 is CAWSVLGTAGSGANVLTF. The CDR3 DNA reads TGTGCCTGGAGTGTACTAGGGACTGCTGGCTCTGGGGCCAACGTCCTGACTTTC.

As concerns this clone: A junction end diverges from the germline sequence, so it may reflect a read error. The chain couples TRBV7-9 to TRBJ2-3, with unresolved D. The CDR3 spans 12 residues. Germline-derived CDR1 and CDR2 are SEHNR and FQNEAQ (reference sequence). The CDR3 loop is CTSTPSTDTQYF. DNA of the CDR3: TGTACCAGCACCCCATCCACAGATACGCAGTATTTT.

V usage is TRBV7-2 and J usage is TRBJ1-2; TRBD1 might be the D (5 bases). This CDR3 comprises 14 residues. The germline CDR1 and CDR2 sequences are SGHTA and FQGNSA. V was trimmed by 2 bases and J by 3 bases, leaving 10 bases between them. CDR3 amino acids: CASSLSGRDYGYTF. Here the CDR3 DNA reads TGTGCCAGCAGCTTATCGGGCAGGGACTATGGCTACACCTTC.

The chain couples TRBV27 to TRBJ2-1, with 12 bases matching TRBD2. With 4 bases clipped from V and 8 bases from J, the junction kept 18 bases outside the gene matches. Germline V lookup: CDR1 MNHEY, CDR2 SMNVEV (reference sequence). The CDR3 sequence is 19 residues long. The CDR3 region is CASSYISPILAGGRDEQFF. DNA for the CDR3: TGTGCCAGCAGTTACATTAGTCCTATACTAGCGGGAGGCCGGGATGAGCAGTTCTTC.

This rearrangement joins TRBV5-6 to TRBJ2-1, with TRBD2 identical over 10 bases. Germline trimming cut 2 bases from V and 14 bases from J; bases unmatched to any gene: 4. The length of the CDR3 is 12 residues. Germline values: CDR1 SGHDT, CDR2 YYEEEE. The CDR3 loop reads CASSLAGGPKFF. The CDR3 DNA is TGTGCCAGCAGCTTAGCGGGAGGGCCAAAGTTCTTC.

The gene calls are TRBV19 and TRBJ2-7; TRBD2 aligns across 10 bases. Trimming took 3 bases from V and 6 from J; bases not matched to a gene: 17. Per the germline V gene, CDR1 is LNHDA and CDR2 is SQIVND (reference sequence). This CDR3 region has 18 residues. CDR3 bases: TGTGCCAGTAGTATCCGAGGTCTAGCGGGAGTCCCAGCCCTCGAGCAGTACTTC. Its translation: CASSIRGLAGVPALEQYF.

The V and J genes are TRBV29-1 and TRBJ1-1; 7 positions match TRBD1. Germline V gene lookup returns CDR1 SQVTM and CDR2 ANQGSEA. This CDR3 comprises 13 residues. J was trimmed by 10 bases and V by 8 bases; bases with no gene match: 16. The CDR3 protein is CSFYRGFDRGAFF. The CDR3 coding sequence is TGCAGCTTCTACAGGGGTTTTGATCGGGGAGCTTTCTTT.

This chain joins TRBV5-1 and TRBJ1-1; TRBD1 matches at 7 bases. Germline trimming cut 4 bases from V and 4 bases from J; bases unmatched to any gene: 7. CDR3 length: 14 amino acids. CDR1 is SGHRS and CDR2 is YFSETQ in the germline V gene. The CDR3 loop is CASSTSRGTTEAFF. Here the CDR3 DNA reads TGCGCCAGCAGCACGTCCAGGGGGACCACTGAAGCTTTCTTT.

This chain connects TRBV10-3 to TRBJ1-2, with 7 bases lining up with TRBD1. CDR1 is ENHRY and CDR2 is SYGVKD in the germline V gene. V lost 10 bases, J lost 8 bases, and 7 bases stayed unmatched. This CDR3 region has 11 residues. CDR3 nucleotide sequence: TGTGCCACAAGACAGGGCCGGGGCTACACCTTC. It translates to CATRQGRGYTF.

This rearrangement joins TRBV7-6 to TRBJ2-1; TRBD2 matches 8 bases. V trimming: 5 bases; J trimming: 0 bases; junction bases outside the gene matches: 12. The CDR3 extends over 18 amino acids. CDR1 and CDR2 from the germline V gene are SGHVS and FNYEAQ. The DNA of the CDR3 is TGTGCCAGCAGCCACTATACCGGACTAGCTTACTCCTACAATGAGCAGTTCTTC. This translates into CASSHYTGLAYSYNEQFF.

This chain joins TRBV5-1 and TRBJ2-1; maybe TRBD1 (6 bases). CDR1 is SGHRS and CDR2 is YFSETQ in the germline V gene. V shed 1 base and J shed 9 bases, with 17 bases lying between them. The CDR3 is 15 residues long. The CDR3 DNA reads as TGCGCCAGCAGCTTGAGCCAGGGGCGGTATGGTGAGCAGTTCTTC. Translation: CASSLSQGRYGEQFF.

V is TRBV12-5 and J is TRBJ1-1, with no clear D. Germline CDR1 LGHNT, CDR2 FRNRAP. CDR3 length equals 15 residues. Trimming removed 2 bases from V and 0 bases from J, with 10 bases in between. CDR3 sequence reads: CASGLWANLNTEAFF. The CDR3 DNA sequence: TGTGCTAGTGGTTTGTGGGCGAACCTGAACACTGAAGCTTTCTTT.

V gene TRBV2 combines with J gene TRBJ2-7, with TRBD1 matching over 7 bases. Trimming took 6 bases from V and 0 from J; bases not matched to a gene: 5. Germline lookup yields CDR1 SNHLY and CDR2 FYNNEI. This CDR3 is 14 amino acids long. In nucleotides, the CDR3 is TGTGCCAGCAGACGGGACAGCACCTCCTACGAGCAGTACTTC. Translation gives CASRRDSTSYEQYF.

The CDR3 nucleotides are TGTGCCAGCAGCGAGGGGACTAGCGGGAGGTACAATGAGCAGTTCTTC. This translates into CASSEGTSGRYNEQFF. The V gene is TRBV9, the J gene TRBJ2-1; 15 positions match TRBD2. Unmatched junction bases numbered 2, after V lost 3 bases and J lost 4 bases. The CDR3 is made up of 16 amino acids. Germline CDR1 SGDLS, CDR2 YYNGEE.